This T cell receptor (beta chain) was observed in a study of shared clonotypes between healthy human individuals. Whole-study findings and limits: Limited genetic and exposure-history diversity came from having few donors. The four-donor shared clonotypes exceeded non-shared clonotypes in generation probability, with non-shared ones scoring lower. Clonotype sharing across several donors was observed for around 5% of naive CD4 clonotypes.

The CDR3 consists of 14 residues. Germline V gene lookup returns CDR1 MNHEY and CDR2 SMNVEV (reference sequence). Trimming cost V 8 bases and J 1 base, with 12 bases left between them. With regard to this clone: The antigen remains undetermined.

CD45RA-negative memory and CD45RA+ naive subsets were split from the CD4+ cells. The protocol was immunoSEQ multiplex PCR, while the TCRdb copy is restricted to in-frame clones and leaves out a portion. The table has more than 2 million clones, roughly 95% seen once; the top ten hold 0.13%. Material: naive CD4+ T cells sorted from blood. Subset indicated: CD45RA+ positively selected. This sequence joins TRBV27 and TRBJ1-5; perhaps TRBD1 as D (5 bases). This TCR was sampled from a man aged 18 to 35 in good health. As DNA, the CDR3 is TGTGCCAGCGCTTGGGGGGGAAGCAATCAGCCCCAGCATTTT. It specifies CASAWGGSNQPQHF.